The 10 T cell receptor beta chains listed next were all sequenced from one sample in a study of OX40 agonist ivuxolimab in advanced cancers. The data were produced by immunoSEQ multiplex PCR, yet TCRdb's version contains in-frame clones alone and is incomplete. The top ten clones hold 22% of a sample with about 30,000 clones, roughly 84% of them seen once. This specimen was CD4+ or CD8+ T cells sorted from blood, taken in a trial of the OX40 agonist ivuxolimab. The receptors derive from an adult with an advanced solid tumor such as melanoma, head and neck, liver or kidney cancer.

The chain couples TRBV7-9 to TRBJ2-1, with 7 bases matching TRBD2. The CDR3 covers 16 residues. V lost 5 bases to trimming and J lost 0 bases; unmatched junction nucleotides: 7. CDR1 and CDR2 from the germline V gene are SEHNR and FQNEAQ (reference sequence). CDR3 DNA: TGTGCCAGCAGCCCCCCTGGCGGGGGCTCCTACAATGAGCAGTTCTTC. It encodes CASSPPGGGSYNEQFF.

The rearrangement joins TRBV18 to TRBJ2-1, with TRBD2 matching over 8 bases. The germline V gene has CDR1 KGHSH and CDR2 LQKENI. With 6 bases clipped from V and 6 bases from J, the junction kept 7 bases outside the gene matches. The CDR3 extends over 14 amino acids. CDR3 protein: CASSLQGTSNEQFF. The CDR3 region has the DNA TGTGCCAGCTCTCTGCAAGGGACTAGCAATGAGCAGTTCTTC.

For the CDR3, the DNA is TGTGCCAGCAGCTTAGAAGGGAATGAGCAGTTCTTC. Residues: CASSLEGNEQFF. This chain joins TRBV5-8 and TRBJ2-1; the D is unclear. Trimming pared 2 bases from V and 7 bases from J, leaving 7 bases between. The CDR3 loop spans 12 amino acids. CDR1 and CDR2 from the germline V gene are SGHTS and YDEGEE.

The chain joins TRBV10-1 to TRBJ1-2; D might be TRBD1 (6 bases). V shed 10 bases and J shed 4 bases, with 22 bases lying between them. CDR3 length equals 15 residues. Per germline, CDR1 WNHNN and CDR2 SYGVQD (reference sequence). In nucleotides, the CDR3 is TGCGCCATCAGCCCGGCGCGGGGGGCCTCCTATGGCTACACCTTC. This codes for CAISPARGASYGYTF.

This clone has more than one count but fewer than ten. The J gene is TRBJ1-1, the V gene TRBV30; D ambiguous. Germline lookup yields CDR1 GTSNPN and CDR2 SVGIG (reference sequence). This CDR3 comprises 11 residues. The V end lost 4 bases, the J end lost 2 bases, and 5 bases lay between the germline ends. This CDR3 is CAWKANTEAFF. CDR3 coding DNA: TGTGCCTGGAAGGCTAACACTGAAGCTTTCTTT.

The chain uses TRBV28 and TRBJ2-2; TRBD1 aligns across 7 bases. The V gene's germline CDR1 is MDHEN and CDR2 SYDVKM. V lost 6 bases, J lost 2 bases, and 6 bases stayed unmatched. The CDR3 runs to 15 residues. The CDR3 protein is CASSPGGANTGELFF. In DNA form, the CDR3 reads TGTGCCAGCAGCCCAGGGGGAGCAAACACCGGGGAGCTGTTTTTT.

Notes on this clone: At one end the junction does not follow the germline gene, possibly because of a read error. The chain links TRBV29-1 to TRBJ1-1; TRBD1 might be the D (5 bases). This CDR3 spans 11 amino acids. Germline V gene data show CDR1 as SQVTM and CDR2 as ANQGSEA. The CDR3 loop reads CSAEEGSGPLF. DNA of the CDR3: TGCAGCGCCGAGGAGGGTTCGGGGCCCTTGTTT.

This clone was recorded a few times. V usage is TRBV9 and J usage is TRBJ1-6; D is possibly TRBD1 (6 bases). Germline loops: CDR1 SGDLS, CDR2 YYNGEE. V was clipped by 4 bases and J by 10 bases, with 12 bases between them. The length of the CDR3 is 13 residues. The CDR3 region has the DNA TGTGCCAGCAGCCGTGGAGGGGGATCACCCCTCCACTTT. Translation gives CASSRGGGSPLHF.

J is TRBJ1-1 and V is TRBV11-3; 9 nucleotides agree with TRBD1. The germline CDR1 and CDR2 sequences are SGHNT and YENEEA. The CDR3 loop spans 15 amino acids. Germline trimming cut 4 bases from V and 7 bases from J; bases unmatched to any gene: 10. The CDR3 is CASSSRTGDEGEAFF. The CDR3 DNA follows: TGTGCCAGCAGCTCCCGGACAGGGGATGAAGGTGAAGCTTTCTTT.

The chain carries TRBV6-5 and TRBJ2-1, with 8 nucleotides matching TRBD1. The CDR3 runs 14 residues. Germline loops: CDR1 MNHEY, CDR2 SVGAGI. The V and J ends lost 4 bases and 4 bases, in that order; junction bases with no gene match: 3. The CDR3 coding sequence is TGTGCCAGCAGTTCGGGACAGGAGTACAATGAGCAGTTCTTC. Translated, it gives CASSSGQEYNEQFF.